This is a list of T cell receptor beta chains from one sample in a study of siplizumab effects on memory and regulatory T cells. Generated by immunoSEQ multiplex PCR, the TCRdb table keeps only in-frame clones and is missing some. The sample yields over 50,000 clones, roughly 85% seen once. Sequences were obtained from memory CD4+ T cells sorted from blood. Every receptor here comes from a human donor in good health. CDR3s leave out the opening cysteine and the closing phenylalanine or tryptophan. The D gene is left open where the match is weak.

TRBD1,TRBJ1-5,TRBV19,ASSPQGALPKD
NA,TRBJ2-2,TRBV11-2,ASSPVRGSPLHIGELF
TRBD2,TRBJ2-2,TRBV19,ASSRTSGIGELF
TRBD1,TRBJ1-6,TRBV5-5,ASSLTGDSPLH
NA,TRBJ2-7,TRBV5-5,ASSFDVSYEQY
NA,TRBJ1-1,TRBV6-5,ASSLTLNTEAF
NA,TRBJ1-6,TRBV5-1,ASSLVAGIGNSPLH
NA,TRBJ2-5,TRBV7-8,ASSRDQETQY
NA,TRBJ1-2,TRBV4-2,ASSQEGGYT
TRBD1,TRBJ1-2,TRBV19,ASGTGVYGYT
TRBD1,TRBJ1-2,TRBV7-9,ASIVFPGTGTLHGYT
TRBD2,TRBJ2-1,TRBV6-5,ASSTSGRREQF
TRBD2,TRBJ2-7,TRBV27,ASSVWGGEQY
NA,TRBJ2-7,TRBV2,ASRRGSWGEQY
TRBD1,TRBJ2-1,TRBV5-1,ASTQGTGNNEQF
NA,TRBJ2-5,TRBV4-1,ASSQATRETQY
TRBD1,TRBJ2-6,TRBV27,ASSPRPGQAVIWANVLT
NA,TRBJ1-2,TRBV6-5,ASSYDRKYGYT
NA,TRBJ2-3,TRBV6-1,ASSEMGRTDTQY
NA,TRBJ1-2,TRBV9,ASSVGGSVANYGYT
NA,TRBJ2-3,TRBV27,ASRTYREETQY
NA,TRBJ2-7,TRBV5-1,ASSLSSQYEQY
TRBD1,TRBJ2-5,TRBV6-1,ASSGRQGALGETQY
TRBD1,TRBJ2-7,TRBV7-9,ASSLDWGTGDYEQY
NA,TRBJ1-1,TRBV7-9,ASSGNEAF
NA,TRBJ2-5,TRBV2,ASRKGDFDETQY
NA,TRBJ1-2,TRBV5-6,ASSLIGTVNYGYT
NA,TRBJ2-5,TRBV9,ASSATGTQETQY
TRBD2,TRBJ2-7,TRBV7-9,ASSPPYRLAGGGEQY
TRBD1,TRBJ1-1,TRBV11-3,ASSLSGTANTEAF
TRBD2,TRBJ2-5,TRBV27,ASSPDPIQVLSGGRAQETQY
NA,TRBJ1-1,TRBV21-1,ASSKGDMNTEAF
TRBD2,TRBJ2-2,TRBV5-6,ASSLVLAGDTGELF
NA,TRBJ1-1,TRBV2,ASGTRVGGTEAF
NA,TRBJ2-7,TRBV28,ASSFLTGQYGGEQY
NA,TRBJ2-3,TRBV2,ASATRQKTDTQY
NA,TRBJ2-5,TRBV4-1,ASSQESRSGRESVETQY
TRBD1,TRBJ2-6,TRBV10-3,AISELTGGAGANVLT
NA,TRBJ1-1,TRBV30,AWSDVEAF
NA,TRBJ2-5,TRBV7-9,ASSSRVQGETQY
NA,TRBJ1-1,TRBV7-9,ASSQTGVLNTEAF
NA,TRBJ1-1,TRBV6-6,ASSYSANTEAF
TRBD1,TRBJ1-2,TRBV5-1,ASSSEPTGGLT
NA,TRBJ1-3,TRBV2,ASQGGSSSGNTIY
TRBD2,TRBJ2-1,TRBV6-1,ASRKGLAGVMEQF
TRBD2,TRBJ2-7,TRBV18,ASSPPGLAGGNEQY
NA,TRBJ1-1,TRBV2,ASSGRGANTEAF